These 14 T cell receptor beta chains originate from one sample sequenced in a study of blood T cell repertoires in COVID-19. TCRdb's table, derived via immunoSEQ multiplex PCR, lists solely in-frame clones and lacks some. The sample lists about 54,000 clones, roughly 80% occurring once. The sequencing input was peripheral blood. Receptor source: a human donor in a cohort sampled during active or convalescent COVID-19.

The chain combines TRBV4-3 with TRBJ1-2; TRBD1 matches at 7 bases. The germline V gene has CDR1 LGHNA and CDR2 YSLEER. Unmatched junction bases numbered 7, after V lost 5 bases and J lost 7 bases. The CDR3 has 13 residues. DNA for the CDR3: TGCGCCAGCAGCTCGCAGGGGGTGGCTGGCTACACCTTC. Its translation: CASSSQGVAGYTF.

This rearrangement joins TRBV6-5 to TRBJ2-7, with D hard to call. The CDR3 loop spans 15 amino acids. V lost 6 bases to trimming and J lost 0 bases, with 15 bases between them. Germline CDR1 MNHEY, CDR2 SVGAGI. CDR3 nucleotide sequence: TGTGCCAGCAGCCCGCCCGGTGGCGGCTCCTACGAGCAGTACTTC. Translating gives CASSPPGGGSYEQYF.

CDR3 DNA sequence: TGCGCCAGCAGCTTATGGACTCTCCGCGGGCAGTTCTTC. This codes for CASSLWTLRGQFF. The chain recombines TRBV5-1 with TRBJ2-1, with D tentatively TRBD2 (5 bases). This CDR3 comprises 13 residues. Germline assignment: CDR1 SGHRS and CDR2 YFSETQ. V lost 2 bases, J lost 12 bases, and 15 bases lay in between.

CDR3 region: CASSNRRGRRSEAYGYTF. DNA of the CDR3: TGTGCCAGCAGTAACCGGCGTGGGAGGAGAAGTGAGGCCTATGGCTACACCTTC. The chain joins TRBV6-2 or TRBV6-3 to TRBJ1-2; D unresolved. CDR3 length: 18 amino acids. V was trimmed by 5 bases and J by 4 bases, leaving 26 bases between them. The germline V gene encodes CDR1 MNHEY and CDR2 SVGEGT.

V gene TRBV6-5 combines with J gene TRBJ1-2; perhaps TRBD1 as D (6 bases). This CDR3 region has 11 residues. CDR1 is MNHEY and CDR2 is SVGAGI in the germline V gene. V gave up 7 bases and J gave up 9 bases, with 12 bases separating them. CDR3 residues: CASKAQGSYTF. As DNA, the CDR3 is TGTGCCAGCAAGGCGCAGGGGAGCTACACCTTC.

This clone was seen a single time. CDR3 sequence (DNA): TGTGCCACTTCGACTAGCGGGGCCCAAGAGACCCAGTACTTC. Translated, it gives CATSTSGAQETQYF. This chain links TRBV24-1 with TRBJ2-5, with 11 bases matching TRBD2. V gave up 10 bases and J gave up 1 base; unmatched junction bases: 4. This CDR3 comprises 14 residues. CDR1 is KGHDR and CDR2 is SFDVKD in the germline V gene.

The chain combines TRBV7-2 with TRBJ2-3; 13 nucleotides align to TRBD2. The V and J ends lost 5 bases and 0 bases, in that order; junction bases with no gene match: 2. The CDR3 length is 16 residues. Germline lookup yields CDR1 SGHTA and CDR2 FQGNSA. The CDR3 protein is CASSPTSGGSTDTQYF. The DNA for the CDR3 is TGTGCCAGCAGCCCGACTAGCGGGGGGAGCACAGATACGCAGTATTTT.

The V call is TRBV18, the J call TRBJ1-5; D uncertain. Trimming took 3 bases from V and 4 from J, leaving 10 bases between them. This CDR3 comprises 14 residues. Germline V CDR1 and CDR2: KGHSH, LQKENI. The CDR3 DNA is TGTGCCAGCTCACCCTCCCGGGGAAATCAGCCCCAGCATTTT. Its protein is CASSPSRGNQPQHF.

V gene TRBV6-2 or TRBV6-3 combines with J gene TRBJ1-2, with 10 bases fitting TRBD1. The J segment lost 8 bases and the V segment lost 2 bases, leaving 5 bases of the junction unmatched. The CDR3 covers 14 residues. CDR1 and CDR2 (germline): MNHEY, SVGEGT. CDR3: CASSYHRTGGGYTF. In DNA, the CDR3 is TGTGCCAGCAGTTACCACCGGACAGGGGGGGGCTACACCTTC.

In this sample, this clone turned up once. V is TRBV19 and J is TRBJ1-1; D might be TRBD1 (6 bases). The germline CDR1 and CDR2 sequences are LNHDA and SQIVND (reference sequence). V shed 5 bases and J shed 4 bases, with 14 bases lying between them. CDR3 size: 14 residues. The CDR3 nucleotides read TGTGCCAGTAGTCTCAGGACAGCGCTCACTGAAGCTTTCTTT. Translating gives CASSLRTALTEAFF. Combining the CDR3 with reference TRBV19 and TRBJ1-1 gives the whole variable domain DGGITQSPKYLFRKEGQNVTLSCEQNLNHDAMYWYRQDPGQGLRLIYYSQIVNDFQKGDIAEGYSVSREKKESFPLTVTSAQKNPTAFYLCASSLRTALTEAFFGQGTRLTVV.

The rearrangement uses TRBV5-1 and TRBJ2-7; 9 bases match TRBD2. The CDR3 is made up of 16 amino acids. Germline CDR1 and CDR2: SGHRS and YFSETQ. V lost 1 base to trimming and J lost 0 bases; unmatched junction nucleotides: 5. The CDR3 protein is CASSLPERGVSYEQYF. As DNA, the CDR3 is TGCGCCAGCAGCTTGCCAGAGCGGGGGGTCTCCTACGAGCAGTACTTC.

The chain employs TRBV5-1 and TRBJ2-5; 9 positions match TRBD1. J gave up 4 bases and V 3 bases, and 10 bases lay outside the gene matches. Germline CDR1 is SGHRS and CDR2 is YFSETQ. The CDR3 loop spans 16 amino acids. The CDR3 DNA sequence: TGCGCCAGCAGCTCTACCGGGACAGGGAATCGAGAGACCCAGTACTTC. Translation gives CASSSTGTGNRETQYF.

The chain is built from TRBV7-2 and TRBJ2-2; 13 bases match TRBD2. Germline CDR1 and CDR2: SGHTA and FQGNSA. The V and J ends lost 8 bases and 3 bases, in that order; junction bases with no gene match: 6. The CDR3 has 16 residues. CDR3 in DNA: TGTGCCAGCCGACTAGCGGGGGGCGCGGACACCGGGGAGCTGTTTTTT. Its protein product is CASRLAGGADTGELFF.

This chain connects TRBV10-1 to TRBJ1-1; D gene uncertain. The length of the CDR3 is 13 residues. Deletions cut 6 bases from V and 4 bases from J, with 12 bases between. Germline V gives CDR1 WNHNN, CDR2 SYGVQD (reference sequence). For the CDR3, the DNA is TGCGCCAGCAGGTCCGGGAGTAGCACTGAAGCTTTCTTT. Its translation is CASRSGSSTEAFF.